This T cell receptor (beta chain) derives from a study of blood T cell repertoires in COVID-19. Trimming at V came to 5 bases and at J to 8 bases, leaving 8 bases not matched to a gene. This CDR3 region has 13 residues. Germline-derived CDR1 and CDR2 are LGHDT and YNNKEL (reference sequence). The repertoire was sequenced with immunoSEQ multiplex PCR; TCRdb's copy has only in-frame clones and lacks some. The data show about 58,000 clones, 60% to 85% seen once. This TCR was sampled from a human donor in a cohort sampled during active COVID-19. This rearrangement joins TRBV3-1 (or the pseudogene TRBV3-2) to TRBJ1-2; 7 positions agree with TRBD1. The sequencing input was peripheral blood. CDR3 nucleotides: TGTGCCAGCAGCGAAACAGGGGAGCCCGGCTACACCTTC. It translates to CASSETGEPGYTF.